This T cell receptor (beta chain) derives from a study of OX40 agonist ivuxolimab in advanced cancers. Across the whole study: The study enrolled dose-escalation patients with hepatocellular carcinoma, melanoma, renal cell or head and neck cancer.

Germline values: CDR1 SGHRS, CDR2 YFSETQ. The CDR3 sequence is 16 residues long. With V trimmed by 0 bases and J by 4 bases, 5 bases remained unmatched. Worth noting for this clone: Its antigen is not known.

Baseline, cycle 4 day 1, and cycle 7 day 1 were the blood sampling points. Study-level results: The study found that CD8+ T cells averaged more expanded clones than CD4+. Within 6 weeks, CD4+ and CD8+ blood T cells expanded clonally at 0.1 to 3.0 mg/kg.

This table comes from immunoSEQ multiplex PCR, and its TCRdb copy is limited to in-frame clones, with some not included. The table has tens of thousands of clones, over 80% seen once. V gene TRBV5-1 combines with J gene TRBJ2-2; 8 bases are shared with TRBD1. Sample: CD4+ or CD8+ T cells sorted from blood, taken in a trial of the OX40 agonist ivuxolimab. This clonotype was sampled from an adult with an advanced solid tumor such as melanoma, head and neck, liver or kidney cancer. The chain's CDR3 is CASSLVQGASTGELFF. CDR3 DNA: TGCGCCAGCAGCTTGGTTCAGGGGGCCAGCACCGGGGAGCTGTTTTTT.